Listed below are T cell receptor beta chains from one sample, sequenced in a study of T cell repertoires in cytomegalovirus infection. TCRdb recomputed calls from the reads with MiXCR, one row per CDR3 protein. The sample has about a million distinct CDR3 sequences, roughly a third seen once. The antigens these receptors bind are not known. The material was cultured CD8+ T cells from PBMCs, obtained from culture after CMV antigen stimulation. All receptors come from a human donor in good health (CMV status not recorded). Some clones in this sample may be carry-over from other donors' samples. The CDR3 runs from the conserved cysteine through the conserved F or W. D genes are given only for firm matches. Expanded clones are given a class, and other clones once, few, many or no size at all.

>-|TRBV13|TRBD1|TRBJ2-3|15
CASSLRQGNTDTQYF
TGTGCCAGCAGCCTACGACAGGGGAACACAGATACGCAGTATTTT
>-|TRBV7-2|TRBD2|TRBJ2-1|15
CASSFERGGLIEQFF
TGTGCCAGCAGTTTTGAGCGGGGGGGGTTGATTGAGCAGTTCTTC
>-|TRBV20-1|TRBD1|TRBJ2-2|16
CSARDRDRGNTGELFF
TGCAGTGCTAGAGATCGGGACAGGGGTAACACCGGGGAGCTGTTTTTT
>many|TRBV7-2|TRBD1|TRBJ2-4|16
CASGGQGFGAKNIQYF
TGTGCCAGCGGGGGACAGGGTTTCGGGGCCAAAAACATTCAGTACTTC
>-|TRBV7-9|-|TRBJ1-2|14
CASSLDRGRGGYTF
TGTGCCAGCAGCTTAGATCGGGGTCGAGGAGGCTACACCTTC
>-|TRBV13|-|TRBJ2-3|12
CASTEKRHTQYF
TGTGCCAGCACCGAAAAGCGTCATACGCAGTATTTT
>-|TRBV18|-|TRBJ1-1|14
CASSPGDGYTEAFF
TGTGCCAGCTCACCAGGGGACGGATACACTGAAGCTTTCTTT
>-|TRBV12-3/TRBV12-4|-|TRBJ1-5|14
CASSFGDGNQPQHF
TGTGCCAGCAGTTTCGGTGACGGCAATCAGCCCCAGCATTTT
>few|TRBV12-3/TRBV12-4|TRBD2|TRBJ2-5|15
CASSLRGLEQETQYF
TGTGCCAGCAGTTTAAGGGGACTAGAGCAAGAGACCCAGTACTTC
>-|TRBV25-1|-|TRBJ2-2|15
CASSEGGSNTGELFF
TGTGCCAGCAGTGAAGGGGGCTCGAACACCGGGGAGCTGTTTTTT
>-|TRBV29-1|TRBD1|TRBJ2-5|13
CSVRTGSLETQYF
TGCAGCGTACGGACAGGGTCATTGGAGACCCAGTACTTC
>-|TRBV7-8|-|TRBJ1-2|13
CASSLSPTPGYTF
TGTGCCAGCAGCTTAAGCCCCACTCCTGGCTACACCTTC
>-|TRBV25-1|TRBD1|TRBJ1-1|14
CASSEPGTGAEAFF
TGTGCCAGCAGTGAACCCGGGACAGGAGCTGAAGCTTTCTTT
>-|TRBV5-1|-|TRBJ2-7|12
CASSLFRDEQYF
TGCGCCAGCAGCTTGTTCCGGGACGAGCAGTACTTC
>-|TRBV5-1|-|TRBJ1-1|13
CASSSSTGVEAFF
TGCGCCAGCAGCTCATCGACAGGAGTAGAAGCTTTCTTT
>-|TRBV11-2|TRBD1|TRBJ1-4|16
CASSFWVRGRNEKLFF
TGTGCCAGCAGCTTTTGGGTCAGGGGGCGTAATGAAAAACTGTTTTTT
>once|TRBV4-3|-|TRBJ1-2|16
CASSQDRGGLNFGYTF
TGCGCCAGCAGCCAAGATCGAGGGGGACTTAACTTTGGCTACACCTTC
>-|TRBV7-4|TRBD1|TRBJ1-6|17
CASSSLGRGGVRSPLHF
TGTGCCAGCAGCTCCCTAGGTAGAGGGGGCGTCAGGTCACCCCTCCACTTT
>many|TRBV7-2|TRBD1|TRBJ2-4|15
CASSLLTGGLDIQYF
TGTGCCAGCAGCCTTCTAACAGGGGGCTTAGACATTCAGTACTTC
>-|TRBV7-4|TRBD1|TRBJ2-7|15
CASRDRDRGAPEQYF
TGTGCCAGCAGGGATCGGGACAGGGGAGCTCCCGAGCAGTACTTC
>few|TRBV6-2/TRBV6-3|-|TRBJ2-2|16
CASSFAMDTNTGELFF
TGTGCCAGCAGTTTCGCGATGGATACCAACACCGGGGAGCTGTTTTTT
>-|TRBV28|TRBD1|TRBJ2-3|17
CASSFMPRTGDTDTQYF
TGTGCCAGCAGTTTCATGCCTCGGACAGGGGACACAGATACGCAGTATTTT
>-|TRBV28|-|TRBJ2-3|14
CASLVAGSTDTQYF
TGTGCCAGCTTAGTCGCCGGTAGCACAGATACGCAGTATTTT
>-|TRBV6-5|-|TRBJ2-2|16
CASSYRFTANTGELFF
TGTGCCAGCAGTTACCGTTTTACCGCGAACACCGGGGAGCTGTTTTTT
>few|TRBV6-6|-|TRBJ2-7|16
CASSSRKGVSSYEQYF
TGTGCCAGCAGTTCCCGGAAGGGGGTGAGCTCCTACGAGCAGTACTTC
>-|TRBV11-2|-|TRBJ1-2|16
CASSFPKEGANYGYTF
TGTGCCAGCAGCTTCCCGAAGGAGGGGGCTAACTATGGCTACACCTTC
>-|TRBV5-1|-|TRBJ1-1|13
CASSATTNTEAFF
TGCGCCAGCAGCGCTACAACCAACACTGAAGCTTTCTTT
>few|TRBV10-3|TRBD1|TRBJ1-6|16
CAISESMTGSNSPLHF
TGTGCCATCAGTGAATCCATGACAGGGTCTAATTCACCCCTCCACTTT